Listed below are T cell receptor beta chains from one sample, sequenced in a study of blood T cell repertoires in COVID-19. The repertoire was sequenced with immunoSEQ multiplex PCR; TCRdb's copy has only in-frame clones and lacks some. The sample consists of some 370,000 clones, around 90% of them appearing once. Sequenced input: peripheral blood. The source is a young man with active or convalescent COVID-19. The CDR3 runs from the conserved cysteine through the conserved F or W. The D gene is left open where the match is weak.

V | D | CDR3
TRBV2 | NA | CASSEVGGTGELFF
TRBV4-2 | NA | CASSHLNQNTEAFF
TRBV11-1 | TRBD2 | CASSPRGGRAVYEQFF
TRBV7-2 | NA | CASSTRQGGNEQYF
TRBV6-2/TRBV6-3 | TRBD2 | CASSGTSGGAWEQFF
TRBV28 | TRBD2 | CASRPRGADTQYF
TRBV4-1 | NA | CASSQASISGVNTEAFF
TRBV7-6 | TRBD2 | CASSQGLAGGSGAGELFF
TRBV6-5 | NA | CASRRPGLKETQYF
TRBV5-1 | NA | CASSGGGAGTEAFF
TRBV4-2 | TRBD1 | CASSQGTGTGLGYGYTF
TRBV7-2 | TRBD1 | CASSLVPGGVADTQYF
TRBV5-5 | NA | CASSLGESLKYEQYF
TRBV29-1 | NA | CSVAIRGKYEQYF
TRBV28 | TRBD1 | CASSDRGPTDVQLFF
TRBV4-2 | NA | CASSFGTSAYNSPLHF
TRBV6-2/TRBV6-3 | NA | CASSYSRPPSNYGYTF
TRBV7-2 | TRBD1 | CASSQNGQGKKNF
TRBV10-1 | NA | CASREGRLMNTEAFF
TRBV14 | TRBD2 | CASSLFAGGYNEQFF
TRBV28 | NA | CASSLGGGVDTQYF
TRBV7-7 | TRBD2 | CASSLSGGRAYNEQFF
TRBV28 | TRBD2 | CASSLSRRQPGASGRNNEQFF
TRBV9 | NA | CASSVGADNSPLHF
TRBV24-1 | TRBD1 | CATSDPDRGTYNEQFF
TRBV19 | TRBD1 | CASSMFGQGTDTQYF
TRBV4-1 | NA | CASSPTSTNVNTEAFF
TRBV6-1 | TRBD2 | CASSGARGGVVVDTQYF
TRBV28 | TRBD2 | CASRQGLAGGPDYEQYF
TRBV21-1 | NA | CASSKRYLDSPNTEAFF
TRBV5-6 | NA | CASRPVGVPDTQYF
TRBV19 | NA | CATLQVSTGLGYTF